This TCR beta chain emerged from a study of cytomegalovirus exposure and HLA in healthy donors. As for this clone: The antigen remains undetermined.

Vbeta (60) and Jbeta (13) primers were used in the PCR. Clones were sequenced by immunoSEQ multiplex PCR, and TCRdb holds only the in-frame ones, with some missing. This table holds 150,000 to 250,000 clones, approximately 79% found once. The CDR3 covers 9 residues. Germline V lookup: CDR1 MNHNS, CDR2 SASEGT. V lost 11 bases and J 11 bases, leaving 12 bases between the germline ends. General study points: On later analysis, the bulk of CMV-associated TCR beta chains appeared to be HLA-restricted. TCR beta chain V- and J-gene trimming was linked, in a later analysis, to a missense variant in DCLRE1C.

J is TRBJ1-1 and V is TRBV6-1, with no clear D. Sequenced input: PBMCs. The TCR comes from a girl aged 5 to 17 in good health and CMV-seropositive. CDR3 region: CASSSPAFF. The CDR3 coding sequence is TGTGCCTCTTCCTCCCCCGCTTTCTTT.